This T cell receptor beta chain was recovered during a study of T and B cells in COVID-19 patients. Study-level points and caveats: At recovery TRB diversity and richness exceeded healthy donors, after highly clonal active COVID-19 repertoires.

BIOMED2 TRB-A/B primer pools were used in multiplex TRB PCR. TCRdb redid the calling of the multiplex PCR reads with MiXCR, one entry per CDR3 protein. The sample consists of about 9,500 distinct CDR3 sequences, 25% to 30% of them appearing once. Per germline, CDR1 ENHRY and CDR2 SYGVKD. The CDR3 sequence is 14 residues long. V shed 8 bases and J 3 bases; nucleotides not matched to a gene: 6. Blood genomic DNA input for TRB amplification was about 240-550 ng. This clonotype has just a few counts. Its matching antigen is unknown. Material: blood. The chain couples TRBV10-3 to TRBJ2-7; 11 positions match TRBD1. The TCR comes from a human donor who had recovered from COVID-19. Written as DNA, the CDR3 is TGTGCCATCGCCCGGGACAGGGGGAACTACGAGCAGTACTTC. This encodes CAIARDRGNYEQYF.